The sequence of this TCR beta chain was determined in a study of T-cell memory formation after mild COVID-19 (dated by TCRdb to the early 2020s). Regarding the study in general: TCR sequence clusters from the two donors were found to be largely donor specific. T-cell clones expanding and contracting after mild COVID-19 in a couple of donors were tracked by longitudinal TCRalpha and TCRbeta repertoire sequencing. The cohort was made up of two young adult volunteers, one female and one male, who were previously healthy. Beyond this particular receptor, the publication reports: Some responding clones were detected in pre-infection memory, suggesting pre-existing cross-reactive memory T cells joined the SARS-CoV-2 response. Contracting CD4+ clones turned up mainly in the CM and EM memory subsets, whereas EMRA was where CD8+ clones were enriched. Only two mild cases were covered in the study, and larger cohorts including severe cases with pre-infection samples were considered necessary. SARS-CoV-2 specificity of the second-wave clones peaking on day 37 was not confirmed. Balanced CD4/CD8 phenotypes were observed for clones contracting from day 15 to 85, whereas a bias towards CD4+ was observed for a second wave of clones expanding from day 15 to 37.

Ficoll-Paque density gradient centrifugation was the method used to isolate PBMCs. Sequenced using an Illumina NovaSeq 6000. Using 5'RACE with constant-segment primers, TCRalpha and TCRbeta cDNA libraries were constructed, with sample barcodes and unique molecular identifiers added in the process. Trizol reagent was used to extract RNA from every sample. Libraries were amplified in two PCR steps, with a second sample barcode and Illumina TruSeq adapters added in the second step. Libraries were sequenced on an Illumina NovaSeq with 2 x 150 bp paired-end reads. In the original analysis: With migec v1.2.7, reads were demultiplexed and then collapsed into UMI-guided consensus sequences. Using mixcr v2.1.11, the UMI consensuses were aligned to TRA and TRB V and J templates and assembled into clonotypes. Expanded or contracted clonotypes were those called significant by both edgeR and NoisET, with noise models trained on biological replicates. For edgeR calls, the cutoffs were a false discovery rate-adjusted p below 0.01 and a log2 fold-change threshold of 1. As an exploratory analysis of dynamics, max-normalized trajectories of the 1000 most abundant clonotypes were examined with PCA combined with hierarchical clustering. The CD4 or CD8 phenotype of responding clones was assigned using the separately sequenced CD4+ and CD8+ repertoires. Using fastp at Q25 and MiXCR, TCRdb reprocessed the public reads and kept productive beta chains. One record per CDR3 amino acid sequence lists the most common genes and DNA. TCRdb's processing, not the authors', yielded these V and J calls. This sample lists 100,000 to 150,000 distinct CDR3 sequences; 5% to 6.5% were detected once. Around 2% of the sample is taken by the ten largest.

V loses 0 bases, J loses 6 bases, and the germline ends lie 13 bases apart. The CDR3 contains 15 residues, cysteine and phenylalanine counted. The DNA shown is the 45-base CDR3, in frame from base 1. CDR1 is given as SGHKS and CDR2 as YYEKEE, both from the germline V gene (reference sequence). With respect to this clonotype: This receptor's antigen is unknown. Qualities for individual bases were not recorded, and no much larger clone is one base off.

This receptor was identified in an adult woman who had mild COVID-19 (a few samples of this study predate the infection). The sample titles of this study are shuffled in the database, so cell type and time point are left out; the donor was told from shared clones. The chain is encoded by TRBV5-5 joined to TRBJ2-1; no D segment can be confidently identified. The sample comprised PBMCs or a T cell subset sorted from them (not recorded which). The encoded CDR3 is CASSLVTSDTNEQFF. The DNA sequence is as follows: TGTGCCAGCAGCTTGGTAACCTCAGATACCAATGAGCAGTTCTTC.